These T cell receptor beta chains were read from a single sample in a study of beta chain features in type 1 diabetes. Using immunoSEQ multiplex PCR, the repertoire was profiled, and TCRdb retains in-frame clones only, with some absent. The sample holds hundreds of thousands of clones; roughly an eighth are singletons and the top ten take less than 0.025%. Input material: naive CD4+ T cells from blood. The receptors originated from a young man with type 1 diabetes. Both conserved end residues are part of each CDR3. Each record gives: D gene, J gene, V gene, clone size, CDR3 protein, CDR3 DNA. The D gene is left open where the match is weak. The listing skips clone size in some rows; elsewhere it reads once, few, many or a size class.

-	TRBJ1-5	TRBV29-1	-	CSVEGLGDQPQHF	TGCAGCGTTGAAGGTTTAGGGGATCAGCCCCAGCATTTT
-	TRBJ2-1	TRBV11-2	-	CASSFRRVDNEQFF	TGTGCCAGCAGCTTTAGAAGGGTGGACAATGAGCAGTTCTTC
-	TRBJ1-2	TRBV19	few	CASSRADFYGYTF	TGTGCCAGTAGTAGGGCAGATTTTTATGGCTACACCTTC
TRBD1	TRBJ1-4	TRBV15	-	CATDRGQGEKLFF	TGTGCCACCGACAGGGGGCAGGGTGAAAAACTGTTTTTT
-	TRBJ1-5	TRBV5-1	-	CASSPSWGGSNQPQHF	TGCGCCAGCAGCCCCTCTTGGGGGGGGAGCAATCAGCCCCAGCATTTT
TRBD1	TRBJ1-2	TRBV14	-	CASSQDRGGNGYTF	TGTGCCAGCAGCCAAGACAGAGGGGGCAATGGCTACACCTTC
-	TRBJ2-3	TRBV14	-	CASSQVGWTQYF	TGTGCCAGCAGCCAGGTAGGGTGGACGCAGTATTTT
TRBD1	TRBJ1-5	TRBV18	-	CASSPPTGGLGGQPQHF	TGTGCCAGCTCACCACCGACAGGGGGCCTAGGGGGACAGCCCCAGCATTTT
-	TRBJ2-7	TRBV11-2	-	CASSVSTEQYF	TGTGCCAGCAGCGTCTCCACCGAGCAGTACTTC
-	TRBJ2-3	TRBV29-1	few	CSALPRDFSTDTQYF	TGCAGCGCTCTTCCCCGGGACTTTAGCACAGATACGCAGTATTTT
TRBD1	TRBJ1-2	TRBV19	few	CASRDTGAVMGYGYTF	TGTGCCAGTAGGGATACAGGGGCTGTCATGGGCTATGGCTACACCTTC
-	TRBJ2-7	TRBV30	few	CAWSRGNPYEQYF	TGTGCCTGGAGTAGGGGGAACCCCTACGAGCAGTACTTC
TRBD2	TRBJ2-5	TRBV6-6	-	CASGLAGSKGETQYF	TGTGCCAGCGGCCTAGCGGGTTCTAAGGGGGAGACCCAGTACTTC
TRBD1	TRBJ1-2	TRBV2	few	CASSPGGAVYGYTF	TGTGCCAGCAGTCCAGGGGGCGCAGTCTATGGCTACACCTTC
TRBD1	TRBJ1-2	TRBV27	-	CATKTGTGIRGYTF	TGTGCCACCAAAACCGGGACAGGGATTCGGGGCTACACCTTC
-	TRBJ1-1	TRBV25-1	few	CASSVGAVGNTEAFF	TGTGCCAGCAGTGTCGGGGCCGTGGGGAACACTGAAGCTTTCTTT
-	TRBJ1-5	TRBV15	few	CATSRATGPQHF	TGTGCCACCAGCAGAGCCACCGGGCCCCAGCATTTT
-	TRBJ2-7	TRBV5-1	-	CASSPIAGTTYEQYF	TGCGCCAGCAGCCCCATCGCCGGGACAACCTACGAGCAGTACTTC
-	TRBJ2-1	TRBV19	few	CASSIDRVVNEQFF	TGTGCCAGTAGTATAGACAGGGTGGTCAATGAGCAGTTCTTC
TRBD1	TRBJ1-1	TRBV5-1	few	CASSKPGQENTEAFF	TGCGCCAGCAGCAAGCCGGGACAGGAGAACACTGAAGCTTTCTTT
TRBD1	TRBJ1-5	TRBV30	-	CAWGAGGRQPQHF	TGTGCCTGGGGGGCAGGGGGTAGACAGCCCCAGCATTTT
-	TRBJ1-2	TRBV6-6	few	CASSYVSYTF	TGTGCCAGCAGTTACGTTAGCTACACCTTC
TRBD1	TRBJ2-5	TRBV30	few	CAWNVKGAETQYF	TGTGCCTGGAATGTGAAGGGGGCCGAGACCCAGTACTTC
TRBD2	TRBJ2-7	TRBV7-9	-	CASSWDYYEQYF	TGTGCCAGCAGCTGGGACTATTACGAGCAGTACTTC
TRBD1	TRBJ2-2	TRBV28	-	CASIRGTGYTGELFF	TGTGCCAGCATCCGCGGGACAGGATACACCGGGGAGCTGTTTTTT
TRBD1	TRBJ2-7	TRBV11-2	-	CASSSDRVEQYF	TGTGCCAGCAGCTCGGACAGGGTTGAGCAGTACTTC
-	TRBJ2-7	TRBV18	-	CASSRDSGEQYF	TGTGCCAGCTCACGGGATTCTGGCGAGCAGTACTTC
-	TRBJ2-1	TRBV2	few	CASSEGPNEQFF	TGTGCCAGCAGCGAGGGTCCGAATGAGCAGTTCTTC
-	TRBJ1-4	TRBV12-5	-	CASGLVGEKLFF	TGTGCTAGTGGTTTGGTAGGTGAAAAACTGTTTTTT
-	TRBJ2-1	TRBV4-1	-	CASSQALGESSYNEQFF	TGCGCCAGCAGCCAAGCCCTGGGGGAGAGCTCCTACAATGAGCAGTTCTTC
-	TRBJ2-5	TRBV6-6	once	CASSYQGFETQYF	TGTGCCAGCAGTTACCAGGGATTTGAGACCCAGTACTTC
-	TRBJ1-6	TRBV20-1	-	CSAGGSPLHF	TGCAGTGCCGGGGGTTCACCCCTCCACTTT
-	TRBJ1-2	TRBV6-6	-	CASSSSANYGYTF	TGTGCCAGCAGTTCCTCGGCTAACTATGGCTACACCTTC
TRBD2	TRBJ2-2	TRBV6-5	few	CASSLSGGAAGELFF	TGTGCCAGCAGTCTAAGCGGGGGGGCCGCCGGGGAGCTGTTTTTT
-	TRBJ2-7	TRBV18	few	CASSPGLGEQYF	TGTGCCAGCTCACCGGGGCTTGGCGAGCAGTACTTC
-	TRBJ2-7	TRBV2	few	CASRKPRTDSYEQYF	TGTGCCAGCAGGAAACCCCGGACAGACTCCTACGAGCAGTACTTC
-	TRBJ2-1	TRBV4-2	few	CASSQDWASLYNEQFF	TGTGCCAGCAGCCAAGACTGGGCTAGCCTCTACAATGAGCAGTTCTTC
-	TRBJ1-3	TRBV13	few	CASSFGTSRSGNTIYF	TGTGCCAGCAGCTTCGGGACTTCCCGGTCTGGAAACACCATATATTTT
-	TRBJ2-1	TRBV5-1	-	CASSPEGGGSYNEQFF	TGCGCCAGCAGCCCCGAAGGGGGGGGCTCCTACAATGAGCAGTTCTTC
-	TRBJ2-3	TRBV7-2	few	CASSFRQNTDTQYF	TGTGCCAGCAGCTTCCGACAAAACACAGATACGCAGTATTTT
-	TRBJ2-7	TRBV28	few	CASMIGEPRFVLGVIPYEQYF	TGTGCCAGCATGATTGGCGAGCCAAGATTCGTACTGGGCGTCATCCCCTACGAGCAGTACTTC
-	TRBJ2-1	TRBV10-3	few	CAISEGAGTQVPQFF	TGTGCCATCAGTGAGGGAGCCGGGACACAGGTCCCACAGTTCTTC
-	TRBJ1-2	TRBV19	few	CASSIGDYGYTF	TGTGCCAGTAGTATAGGAGACTATGGCTACACCTTC
-	TRBJ2-7	TRBV6-5	-	CAISPGQPYEQYF	TGTGCCATCTCCCCGGGGCAGCCCTACGAGCAGTACTTC
-	TRBJ1-1	TRBV7-6	-	CASSLGSALNTEAFF	TGTGCCAGCAGCTTAGGAAGCGCACTGAACACTGAAGCTTTCTTT
-	TRBJ1-2	TRBV29-1	-	CSVEEGGGDGYTF	TGCAGCGTTGAAGAAGGAGGTGGAGATGGCTACACCTTC